This T cell receptor (beta chain) came from a study of control samples from healthy donors and cancer patients. The CDR3 runs to 20 residues. Looked up from germline, CDR1 is SGHNT and CDR2 is YENEEA. V was pared by 4 bases and J by 4 bases, with 16 bases of the junction left unmatched. Method: immunoSEQ multiplex PCR; TCRdb's copy keeps in-frame clones and lacks some. In the table there are under 450,000 clones, about 93% of which are singletons. Sequenced input: PBMCs. The receptor was derived from a man aged 40-49 years with head and neck cancer. The gene calls are TRBV11-3 and TRBJ2-1, with 13 bases that match TRBD2. The DNA of the CDR3 is TGTGCCAGCAGCTCCCCCAGACTAGCGGGAGGCCTCGTGGGTTACAATGAGCAGTTCTTC. It specifies CASSSPRLAGGLVGYNEQFF.